One sample yielded the 29 T cell receptor beta chains listed below, sequenced in a study of OX40 agonist ivuxolimab in advanced cancers. Sequencing used immunoSEQ multiplex PCR; TCRdb keeps in-frame clones, though not all of them. This table holds about 79,000 clones, 88% found once. Sequenced here: CD4+ or CD8+ T cells sorted from blood, sampled in a trial of the OX40 agonist ivuxolimab. The receptors were sampled from an adult with an advanced solid tumor such as melanoma, head and neck, liver or kidney cancer.

The V and J genes are TRBV7-3 and TRBJ2-3; D is undetermined. V lost 0 bases and J 0 bases, leaving 10 bases between the germline ends. This CDR3 spans 16 amino acids. Per the germline V gene, CDR1 is SGHTA and CDR2 is FQGTGA. DNA for the CDR3: TGTGCCAGCAGCTTAACAGGGATGCTTAGCACAGATACGCAGTATTTT. Protein product: CASSLTGMLSTDTQYF.

The chain uses TRBV30 and TRBJ1-1, with 7 positions matching TRBD1. CDR3 length equals 15 residues. The junction had 8 bases not matched to a gene; V was cut back by 3 bases and J by 1 base. From germline, CDR1 is GTSNPN and CDR2 SVGIG (reference sequence). CDR3 DNA: TGTGCCTGGAGCCCAACAGGGGAAGGGAACACTGAAGCTTTCTTT. As protein: CAWSPTGEGNTEAFF.

This clone came up once. The chain links TRBV11-2 to TRBJ2-7, with D possibly being TRBD2 (5 bases). The ends were cut back, 2 bases at V and 0 bases at J, with 11 bases in the middle. CDR3 length equals 15 residues. Germline CDR1 is SGHAT and CDR2 is FQNNGV. The CDR3 loop is CASSLSAGSSYEQYF. The CDR3 DNA reads as TGTGCCAGCAGCTTATCTGCGGGCAGCTCCTACGAGCAGTACTTC.

The chain recombines TRBV29-1 with TRBJ1-2; 12 nucleotides align to TRBD1. Germline loops: CDR1 SQVTM, CDR2 ANQGSEA. V was clipped by 1 base and J by 4 bases; unmatched bases: 4. This CDR3 has 15 residues. CDR3 nucleotide sequence: TGCAGCGTTGAAGCCGGGACAGGGGGCGGCTATGGCTACACCTTC. Its protein product is CSVEAGTGGGYGYTF.

V usage is TRBV7-2 and J usage is TRBJ1-3; a possible D gene is TRBD1 (5 bases). CDR1 is SGHTA and CDR2 is FQGNSA in the germline V gene. V was clipped by 0 bases and J by 8 bases, with 11 bases between them. This CDR3 has 14 residues. The CDR3 nucleotides are TGTGCCAGCAGCTTAGCACCCCAGGGATACACCATATATTTT. It yields the protein CASSLAPQGYTIYF. Supplemented by reference TRBV7-2 and TRBJ1-3, the full variable domain reads GAGVSQSPSNKVTEKGKDVELRCDPISGHTALYWYRQSLGQGLEFLIYFQGNSAPDKSGLPSDRFSAERTGGSVSTLTIQRTQQEDSAVYLCASSLAPQGYTIYFGEGSWLTVV.

The table lists this clone with a few counts. Other nucleotide sequences in the sample specify the same CDR3. The chain couples TRBV5-1 to TRBJ1-3; D is uncertain. This CDR3 region has 13 residues. V lost 0 bases, J lost 0 bases, and 1 base lay in between. Germline V CDR1 and CDR2: SGHRS, YFSETQ. CDR3 sequence (DNA): TGCGCCAGCAGCTTGGGCTCTGGAAACACCATATATTTT. Translation gives CASSLGSGNTIYF.

The rearrangement joins TRBV2 to TRBJ2-7; D may be TRBD2 (5 bases). Germline CDR1 is SNHLY and CDR2 is FYNNEI. The CDR3 is made up of 11 amino acids. V gave up 5 bases and J gave up 8 bases, with 10 bases separating them. CDR3 loop: CASSPLAQQYF. The CDR3 bases are TGTGCCAGCAGTCCCCTAGCCCAGCAGTACTTC.

V is TRBV7-9 and J is TRBJ2-6; no definite D call. The CDR3 has 13 amino acids. In germline, CDR1 is SEHNR, CDR2 FQNEAQ (reference sequence). V was shortened by 7 bases and J by 0 bases, with 4 bases between the two germline ends. The CDR3 region is CASTNSGANVLTF. CDR3 nucleotide sequence: TGTGCCAGCACTAACTCTGGGGCCAACGTCCTGACTTTC.

J is TRBJ2-1 and V is TRBV2; D is unresolved. Germline CDR1 and CDR2: SNHLY and FYNNEI. V dropped 6 bases and J dropped 4 bases, with 16 bases sitting between them. CDR3 length: 15 residues. The CDR3 nucleotides read TGTGCCAGCAGCGTCCGGAGCACCCAGTACAATGAGCAGTTCTTC. This encodes CASSVRSTQYNEQFF.

The chain's CDR3 is CASRRDRGGETQYF. In DNA form, the CDR3 reads TGTGCCAGCAGGCGGGACAGAGGGGGAGAGACCCAGTACTTC. The V gene is TRBV6-5, the J gene TRBJ2-5, with D possibly TRBD1 on 7 matching bases. Germline V gives CDR1 MNHEY, CDR2 SVGAGI. V was pared by 6 bases and J by 4 bases, with 15 bases between. The CDR3 consists of 14 residues.

This clone appeared a few times. The chain carries TRBV7-9 and TRBJ1-1; D is unresolved. The CDR3 totals 14 residues. Germline loops: CDR1 SEHNR, CDR2 FQNEAQ (reference sequence). Trimming took 0 bases from V and 5 from J, leaving 10 bases between them. CDR3 in DNA: TGTGCCAGCAGCTTAGCGTTTACAGTTACTGAAGCTTTCTTT. It is translated as CASSLAFTVTEAFF.

This chain uses TRBV19 with TRBJ1-5, with D possibly matching TRBD1 (5 bases). CDR1 is LNHDA, CDR2 SQIVND, per germline (reference sequence). The CDR3 totals 14 residues. With 6 bases removed from V and 3 bases from J, the gap between germline ends came to 12 bases. The CDR3 is CASSPRTLNQPQHF. DNA of the CDR3: TGTGCCAGTAGCCCCAGGACACTCAATCAGCCCCAGCATTTT.

This chain joins TRBV4-1 and TRBJ2-5, with D tentatively TRBD1 (5 bases). This CDR3 has 13 amino acids. The germline CDR1 and CDR2 sequences are MGHRA and YSYEKL. V lost 1 base to trimming and J lost 5 bases, with 8 bases between them. The CDR3 spells CASSQAKGETQYF. The CDR3 nucleotides read TGCGCCAGCAGCCAAGCTAAGGGGGAGACCCAGTACTTC.

The CDR3 coding sequence is TGTGCCAGCAGCTTAGATGGTCAAGCTAGCGGGGGGAATGAGCAGTTCTTC. Encoded protein: CASSLDGQASGGNEQFF. The gene calls are TRBV7-6 and TRBJ2-1; TRBD2 agrees at 11 bases. Germline V gene data show CDR1 as SGHVS and CDR2 as FNYEAQ. Losses at the gene ends were 1 base for V and 7 bases for J; bases not matched to a gene: 9. The CDR3 has 17 residues.

The V call is TRBV11-3, the J call TRBJ2-3, with 10 positions matching TRBD2. The CDR3 is 18 amino acids. V lost 1 base and J lost 1; bases outside the gene matches: 8. The germline CDR1 and CDR2 sequences are SGHNT and YENEEA. The CDR3 DNA is TGTGCCAGCAGCTTAGTGTACGGACTAGCGGCAGGCACAGATACGCAGTATTTT. Protein sequence: CASSLVYGLAAGTDTQYF. Based on the CDR3 plus reference TRBV11-3 and TRBJ2-3, the full variable domain is EAGVVQSPRYKIIEKKQPVAFWCNPISGHNTLYWYLQNLGQGPELLIRYENEEAVDDSQLPKDRFSAERLKGVDSTLKIQPAELGDSAVYLCASSLVYGLAAGTDTQYFGPGTRLTVL.

The CDR3 DNA sequence: TGTGCCAGCAGCTTGATGCACAGGGACACTGAAGCTTTCTTT. It specifies CASSLMHRDTEAFF. The V gene is TRBV5-5, the J gene TRBJ1-1; possibly TRBD1 for D (6 bases). V lost 1 base to trimming and J lost 3 bases, with 10 bases between them. The CDR3 spans 14 residues. CDR1 is SGHKS and CDR2 is YYEKEE in the germline V gene (reference sequence).

The chain combines TRBV4-2 with TRBJ2-5; 14 positions match TRBD2. The CDR3 is 17 residues long. The germline CDR1 and CDR2 sequences are LGHNA and YNFKEQ. V gave up 4 bases and J gave up 7 bases; unmatched junction bases: 11. The CDR3 reads CASSPYSGTSGSGTQYF. Written as DNA, the CDR3 is TGTGCCAGCAGCCCTTACTCCGGGACTAGCGGGAGTGGGACCCAGTACTTC.

The chain uses TRBV9 and TRBJ1-3, with D possibly matching TRBD1 (6 bases). CDR3 size: 16 residues. Looked up from germline, CDR1 is SGDLS and CDR2 is YYNGEE. V dropped 4 bases and J dropped 4 bases, with 18 bases sitting between them. Here the CDR3 reads CASSPGGTSTGNTIYF. The CDR3 DNA sequence: TGTGCCAGCAGCCCGGGGGGCACGAGCACGGGAAACACCATATATTTT.

The chain links TRBV15 to TRBJ1-5; 10 positions agree with TRBD1. The CDR3 sequence is 15 residues long. Germline CDR1 reads LNHNV; CDR2 reads YYDKDF (reference sequence). J was trimmed by 5 bases and V by 3 bases; bases with no gene match: 4. CDR3 sequence reads: CATSRWTGGYQPQHF. The CDR3 bases are TGTGCCACCAGCAGGTGGACAGGGGGGTATCAGCCCCAGCATTTT.

The chain couples TRBV5-5 to TRBJ1-4; D remains ambiguous. Germline V lookup: CDR1 SGHKS, CDR2 YYEKEE (reference sequence). The CDR3 is 14 residues long. Trimming removed 0 bases from V and 8 bases from J, with 11 bases in between. The CDR3 DNA sequence: TGTGCCAGCAGCTTGGATCCGGATTGGGAAAAACTGTTTTTT. It codes for CASSLDPDWEKLFF.

This chain joins TRBV27 and TRBJ2-5, with D uncertain. This CDR3 is 15 amino acids long. V was clipped by 3 bases and J by 1 base, with 12 bases between them. Germline-derived CDR1 and CDR2 are MNHEY and SMNVEV (reference sequence). CDR3 amino acids: CASSFYRASQETQYF. Here the CDR3 DNA reads TGTGCCAGCAGTTTTTACCGGGCGAGCCAAGAGACCCAGTACTTC.

In its sample, this clone was seen a few times. The V and J genes are TRBV5-5 and TRBJ2-5, with D unclear. Germline V gene sequence: CDR1 SGHKS, CDR2 YYEKEE (reference sequence). This CDR3 region has 13 residues. V was cut by 4 bases and J by 2 bases, with 9 bases left in between. CDR3 region: CASSPREQETQYF. CDR3 sequence (DNA): TGTGCCAGCAGCCCCCGAGAGCAAGAGACCCAGTACTTC.

The chain links TRBV7-8 to TRBJ2-7, with TRBD1 matching 7 bases. Germline CDR1 reads SGHVS; CDR2 reads FQNEAQ. Unmatched junction bases numbered 18, after V lost 5 bases and J lost 5 bases. The CDR3 has 17 residues. The CDR3 is CASSPLPRDSSLHEQYF. In DNA, the CDR3 is TGTGCCAGCAGCCCCCTCCCCCGGGACAGTTCTCTCCACGAGCAGTACTTC.

The J gene is TRBJ2-5, the V gene TRBV18, with TRBD2 matching over 7 bases. J lost 2 bases, V lost 4 bases, and 4 bases had no gene match. This CDR3 spans 14 amino acids. From germline, CDR1 is KGHSH and CDR2 LQKENI. CDR3 loop: CASSQLALQETQYF. Here the CDR3 DNA reads TGTGCCAGCTCACAACTAGCGTTACAAGAGACCCAGTACTTC.

J is TRBJ1-3 and V is TRBV2; D perhaps matches TRBD1 (6 bases). This CDR3 has 17 residues. Germline V gene sequence: CDR1 SNHLY, CDR2 FYNNEI. V dropped 7 bases and J dropped 0 bases, with 19 bases sitting between them. CDR3 bases: TGTGCCAGCAAGGAACAGGGCCTCCGATTCTCTGGAAACACCATATATTTT. The encoded protein is CASKEQGLRFSGNTIYF.

This rearrangement joins TRBV6-1 to TRBJ1-2, with 8 bases fitting TRBD1. This CDR3 contains 13 residues. Germline V lookup: CDR1 MNHNS, CDR2 SASEGT. V was pared by 4 bases and J by 8 bases, with 6 bases of the junction left unmatched. The CDR3 DNA sequence: TGTGCCAGCAGTGTCCGGACAGGGCAGGGCTACACCTTC. Translating gives CASSVRTGQGYTF.

The chain has TRBV7-2 and TRBJ2-3, with 11 positions matching TRBD2. Germline lookup yields CDR1 SGHTA and CDR2 FQGNSA. J was trimmed by 0 bases and V by 3 bases; bases with no gene match: 2. The CDR3 is 16 residues long. The CDR3 spells CASSFTSGGSTDTQYF. The CDR3 DNA reads as TGTGCCAGCAGCTTCACTAGCGGGGGAAGCACAGATACGCAGTATTTT.

The genes are TRBV5-6 and TRBJ2-1, with no clear D. The germline CDR1 and CDR2 sequences are SGHDT and YYEEEE. Trimming took 4 bases from V and 8 from J, leaving 13 bases between them. This CDR3 comprises 13 residues. The chain's CDR3 is CASSLGPQDEQFF. CDR3 DNA sequence: TGTGCCAGCAGCCTAGGACCTCAGGATGAGCAGTTCTTC.

This clone occurred once. The V gene is TRBV6-7, the J gene TRBJ1-5; possible D gene TRBD1, 6 bases. TRBV6-7 is reported as an ORF; its role is uncertain. The CDR3 is 15 residues long. V lost 2 bases to trimming and J lost 7 bases, with 15 bases between them. The DNA for the CDR3 is TGTGCCAGCAGTTACAGGACCTTAAGGGGGCAGCCCCAGCATTTT. Translating gives CASSYRTLRGQPQHF.